The source of this TCR beta chain is a study of cytomegalovirus exposure and HLA in healthy donors. Donors sampled were nominally healthy, though unrecorded immune exposures were likely. The CDR3 runs to 13 residues. Looked up from germline, CDR1 is SQVTM and CDR2 is ANQGSEA. V lost 5 bases and J lost 1, with 11 bases in between. The study ran its PCR with 60 Vbeta and 13 Jbeta primers. Sequenced by immunoSEQ multiplex PCR; TCRdb stores in-frame clones only, minus some. Among roughly 74,000 clones, around 76% were seen once, and the ten largest hold roughly 1.7%. General observations from the study: Among TCR beta chains, those listed as cytomegalovirus-associated numbered about 160. Evidence from a later analysis indicated that most CMV-associated TCR beta chains looked HLA-restricted.

About this clone: Its specificity is not known.

The chain combines TRBV29-1 with TRBJ2-5; the D gene is possibly TRBD1 (7 bases). Sequencing used PBMCs. This receptor was taken from a man aged 35-49 years in good health and CMV-seronegative. The CDR3 region is CSVNRGLQETQYF. The CDR3 region has the DNA TGCAGCGTTAACAGGGGACTCCAAGAGACCCAGTACTTC.